This TCR beta chain was sequenced for a study of regulatory T cells in long-lasting Graves disease. Study-level findings and limits: New patients shared approximately 970 public clonotypes, and persistent patients shared more, with about 2,700.

Documented time point: persistent/refractory GD, antithyroid drugs over 5 years with positive TRAb. RNA from PBMCs was the source of the TCR library. CDR3-region Arm-PCR and iRepertoire HTBI primers produced the TCR beta libraries. TCRdb passed the multiplex PCR reads through MiXCR, listing each CDR3 protein once. The profile shows roughly 490,000 distinct CDR3 sequences, around a fifth of them singletons. This clonotype has a handful of counts. Its matching antigen is unknown. V shed 1 base and J shed 6 bases, with 15 bases lying between them. Germline V CDR1 and CDR2: SGHVS, FQNEAQ. The CDR3 contains 15 residues.

This sequence was found in a female donor with Graves disease. The source was peripheral blood mononuclear cells (PBMCs), collected when the disease was refractory, from a patient treated with antithyroid drugs. The chain has TRBV7-8 and TRBJ1-1; no clear D gene. This CDR3 is CASSLGYSPGPEAFF. The CDR3, as DNA: TGTGCCAGCAGCTTAGGGTACAGCCCGGGCCCTGAAGCTTTCTTT. Supplemented by reference TRBV7-8 and TRBJ1-1, the full variable domain reads GAGVSQSPRYKVAKRGQDVALRCDPISGHVSLFWYQQALGQGPEFLTYFQNEAQLDKSGLPSDRFFAERPEGSVSTLKIQRTQQEDSAVYLCASSLGYSPGPEAFFGQGTRLTVV.